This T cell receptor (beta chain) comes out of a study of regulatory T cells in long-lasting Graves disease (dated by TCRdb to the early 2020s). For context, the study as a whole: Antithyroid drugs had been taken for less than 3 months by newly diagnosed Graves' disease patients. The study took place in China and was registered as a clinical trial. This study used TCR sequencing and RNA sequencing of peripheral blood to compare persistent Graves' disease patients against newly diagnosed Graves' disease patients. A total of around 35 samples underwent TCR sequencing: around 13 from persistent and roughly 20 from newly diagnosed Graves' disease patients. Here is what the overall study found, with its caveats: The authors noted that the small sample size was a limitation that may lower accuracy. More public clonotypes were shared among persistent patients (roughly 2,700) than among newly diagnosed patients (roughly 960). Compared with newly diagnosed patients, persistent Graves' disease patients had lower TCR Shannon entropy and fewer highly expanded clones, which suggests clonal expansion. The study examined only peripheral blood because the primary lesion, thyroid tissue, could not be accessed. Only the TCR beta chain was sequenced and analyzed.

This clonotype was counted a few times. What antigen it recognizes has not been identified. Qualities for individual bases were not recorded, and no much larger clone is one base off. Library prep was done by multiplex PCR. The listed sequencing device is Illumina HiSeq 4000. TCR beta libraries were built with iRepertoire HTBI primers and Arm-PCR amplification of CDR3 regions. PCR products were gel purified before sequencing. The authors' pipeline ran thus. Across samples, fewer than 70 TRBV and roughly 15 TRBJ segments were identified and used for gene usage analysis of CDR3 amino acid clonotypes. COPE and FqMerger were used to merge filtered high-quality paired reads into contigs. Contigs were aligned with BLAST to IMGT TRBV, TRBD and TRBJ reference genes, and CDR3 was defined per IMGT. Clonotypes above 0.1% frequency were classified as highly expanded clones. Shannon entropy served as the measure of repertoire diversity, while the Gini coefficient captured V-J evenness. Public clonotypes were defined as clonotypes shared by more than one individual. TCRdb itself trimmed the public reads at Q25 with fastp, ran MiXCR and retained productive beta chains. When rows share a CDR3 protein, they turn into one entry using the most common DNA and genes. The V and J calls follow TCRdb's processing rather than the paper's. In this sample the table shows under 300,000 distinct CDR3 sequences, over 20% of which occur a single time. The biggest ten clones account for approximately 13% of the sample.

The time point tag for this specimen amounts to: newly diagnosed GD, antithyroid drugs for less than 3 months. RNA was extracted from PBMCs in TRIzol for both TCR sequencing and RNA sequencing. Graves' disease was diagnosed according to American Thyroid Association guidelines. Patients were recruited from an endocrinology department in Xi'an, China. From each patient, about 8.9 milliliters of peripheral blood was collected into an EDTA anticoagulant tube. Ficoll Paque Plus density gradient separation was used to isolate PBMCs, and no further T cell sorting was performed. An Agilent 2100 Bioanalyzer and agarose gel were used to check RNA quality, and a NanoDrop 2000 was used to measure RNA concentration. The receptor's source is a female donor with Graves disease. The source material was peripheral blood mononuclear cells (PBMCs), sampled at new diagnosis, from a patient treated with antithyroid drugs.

The DNA is as follows: TGCGCCAGCAGTGCGGACCCGAACACTGAAGCTTTCTTT. Protein translation: CASSADPNTEAFF. In this chain, TRBV10-2 is recombined with TRBJ1-1, with no confidently assigned D gene. Counted from cysteine to phenylalanine, this CDR3 has 13 amino acids. The DNA shown is the 39-base CDR3, in frame from base 1. V gives up 4 bases and J gives up 1 base, and the segment between their germline ends measures 7 bases. From the germline V gene, CDR1 is WSHSY and CDR2 is SAAADI.